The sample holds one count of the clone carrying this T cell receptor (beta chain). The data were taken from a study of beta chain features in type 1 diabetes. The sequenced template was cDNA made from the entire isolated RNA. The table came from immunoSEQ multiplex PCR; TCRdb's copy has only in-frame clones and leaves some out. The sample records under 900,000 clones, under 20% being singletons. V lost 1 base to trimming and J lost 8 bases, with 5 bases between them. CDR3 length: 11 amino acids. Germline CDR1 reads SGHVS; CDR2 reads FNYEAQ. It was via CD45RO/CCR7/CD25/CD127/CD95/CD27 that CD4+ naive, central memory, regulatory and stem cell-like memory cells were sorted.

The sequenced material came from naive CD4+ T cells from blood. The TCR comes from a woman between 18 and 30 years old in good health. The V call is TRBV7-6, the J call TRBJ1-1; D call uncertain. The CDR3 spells CASSLEGEAFF. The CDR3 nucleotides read TGTGCCAGCAGCTTAGAAGGGGAAGCTTTCTTT.